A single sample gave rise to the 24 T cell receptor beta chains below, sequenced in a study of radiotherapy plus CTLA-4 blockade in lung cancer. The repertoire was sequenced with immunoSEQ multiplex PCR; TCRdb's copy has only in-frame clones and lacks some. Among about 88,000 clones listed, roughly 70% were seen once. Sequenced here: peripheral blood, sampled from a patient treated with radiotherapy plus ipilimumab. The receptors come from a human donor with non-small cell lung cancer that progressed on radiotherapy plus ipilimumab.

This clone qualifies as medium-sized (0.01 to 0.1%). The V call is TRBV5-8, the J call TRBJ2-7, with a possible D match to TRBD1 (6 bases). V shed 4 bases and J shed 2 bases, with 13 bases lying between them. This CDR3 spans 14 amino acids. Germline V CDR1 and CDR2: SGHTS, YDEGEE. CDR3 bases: TGTGCCAGCAGCCCGGGACACCCAGCCTACGAGCAGTACTTC. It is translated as CASSPGHPAYEQYF. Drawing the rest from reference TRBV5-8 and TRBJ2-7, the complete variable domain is EAGVTQSPTHLIKTRGQQATLRCSPISGHTSVYWYQQALGLGLQFLLWYDEGEERNRGNFPPRFSGRQFPNYSSELNVNALELEDSALYLCASSPGHPAYEQYFGPGTRLTVT.

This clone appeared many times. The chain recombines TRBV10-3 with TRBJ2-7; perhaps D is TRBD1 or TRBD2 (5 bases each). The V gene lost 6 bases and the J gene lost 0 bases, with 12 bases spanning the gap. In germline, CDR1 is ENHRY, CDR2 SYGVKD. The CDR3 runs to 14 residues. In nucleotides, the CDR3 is TGTGCCATCAGCGGGGACGGAAGCTCCTACGAGCAGTACTTC. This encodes CAISGDGSSYEQYF.

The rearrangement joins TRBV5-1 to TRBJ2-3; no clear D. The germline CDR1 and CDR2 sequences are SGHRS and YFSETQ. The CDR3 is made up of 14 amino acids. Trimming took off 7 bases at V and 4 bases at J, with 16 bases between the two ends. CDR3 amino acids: CASGIAKSADTQYF. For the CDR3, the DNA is TGCGCCAGCGGGATAGCTAAGAGTGCAGATACGCAGTATTTT.

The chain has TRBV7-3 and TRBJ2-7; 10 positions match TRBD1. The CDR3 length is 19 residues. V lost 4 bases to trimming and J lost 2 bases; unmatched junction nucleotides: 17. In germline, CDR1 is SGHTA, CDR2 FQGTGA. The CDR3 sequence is CASSSTLRQGAFLPYEQYF. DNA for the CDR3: TGTGCCAGCAGCTCCACGTTACGACAGGGGGCCTTTCTCCCCTACGAGCAGTACTTC.

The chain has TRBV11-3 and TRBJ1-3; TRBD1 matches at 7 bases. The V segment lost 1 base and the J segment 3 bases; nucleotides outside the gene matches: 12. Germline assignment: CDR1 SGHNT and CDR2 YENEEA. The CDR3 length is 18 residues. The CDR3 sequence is CASSLALRGGICGNTIYF. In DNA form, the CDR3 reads TGTGCCAGCAGCTTAGCCCTCAGGGGGGGGATCTGTGGAAACACCATATATTTT.

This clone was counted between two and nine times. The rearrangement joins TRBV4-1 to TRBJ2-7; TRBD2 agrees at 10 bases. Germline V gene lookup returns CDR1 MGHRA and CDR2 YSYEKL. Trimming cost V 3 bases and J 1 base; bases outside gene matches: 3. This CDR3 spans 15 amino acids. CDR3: CASSQPGLASYEQYF. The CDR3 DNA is TGCGCCAGCAGCCAGCCGGGACTAGCGTCCTACGAGCAGTACTTC.

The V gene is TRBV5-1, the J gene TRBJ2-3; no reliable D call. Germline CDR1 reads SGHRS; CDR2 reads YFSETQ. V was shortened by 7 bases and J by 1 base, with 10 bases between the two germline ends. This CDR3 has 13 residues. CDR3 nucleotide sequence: TGCGCCAGCGGCGATCAAGGCACAGATACGCAGTATTTT. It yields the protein CASGDQGTDTQYF.

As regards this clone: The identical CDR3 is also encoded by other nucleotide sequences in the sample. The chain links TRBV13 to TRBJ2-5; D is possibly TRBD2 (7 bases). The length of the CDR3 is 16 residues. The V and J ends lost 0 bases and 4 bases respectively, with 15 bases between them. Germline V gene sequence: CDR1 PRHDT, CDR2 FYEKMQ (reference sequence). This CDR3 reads CASSLGGGGGGETQYF. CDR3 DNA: TGTGCCAGCAGCTTAGGAGGGGGAGGGGGGGGAGAGACCCAGTACTTC.

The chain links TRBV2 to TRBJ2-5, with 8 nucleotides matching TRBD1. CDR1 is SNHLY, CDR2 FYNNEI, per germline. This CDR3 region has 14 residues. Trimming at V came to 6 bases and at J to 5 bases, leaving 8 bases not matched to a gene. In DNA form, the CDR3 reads TGTGCCAGCAGCGTGTCAGACAGGGGTGAGACCCAGTACTTC. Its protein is CASSVSDRGETQYF.

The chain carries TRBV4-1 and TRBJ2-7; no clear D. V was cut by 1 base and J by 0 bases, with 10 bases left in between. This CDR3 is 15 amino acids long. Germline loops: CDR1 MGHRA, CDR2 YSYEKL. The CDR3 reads CASSQAPDSSYEQYF. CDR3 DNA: TGCGCCAGCAGCCAAGCGCCGGATTCCTCCTACGAGCAGTACTTC.

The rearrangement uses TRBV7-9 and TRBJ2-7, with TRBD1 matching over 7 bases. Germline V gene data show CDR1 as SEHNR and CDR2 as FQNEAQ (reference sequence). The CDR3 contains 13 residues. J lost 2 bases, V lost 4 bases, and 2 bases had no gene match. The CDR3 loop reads CASSSDRTYEQYF. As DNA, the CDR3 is TGTGCCAGCAGCTCGGACAGGACCTACGAGCAGTACTTC.

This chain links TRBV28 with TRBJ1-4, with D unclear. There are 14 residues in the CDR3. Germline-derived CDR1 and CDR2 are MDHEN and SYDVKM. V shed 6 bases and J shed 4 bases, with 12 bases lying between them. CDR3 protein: CASRMISSNEKLFF. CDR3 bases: TGTGCCAGCAGGATGATCAGTAGTAATGAAAAACTGTTTTTT.

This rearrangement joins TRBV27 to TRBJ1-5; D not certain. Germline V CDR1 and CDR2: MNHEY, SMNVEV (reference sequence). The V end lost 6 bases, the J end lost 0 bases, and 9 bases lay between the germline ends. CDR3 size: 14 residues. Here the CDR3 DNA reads TGTGCCAGCAGGCCCCAAGGTAGCAATCAGCCCCAGCATTTT. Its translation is CASRPQGSNQPQHF.

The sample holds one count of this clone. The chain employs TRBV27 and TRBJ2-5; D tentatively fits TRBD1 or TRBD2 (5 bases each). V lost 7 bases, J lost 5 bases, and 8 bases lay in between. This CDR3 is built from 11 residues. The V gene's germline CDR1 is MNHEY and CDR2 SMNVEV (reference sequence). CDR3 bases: TGTGCCAGCACGAGGGGTGAGACCCAGTACTTC. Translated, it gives CASTRGETQYF.

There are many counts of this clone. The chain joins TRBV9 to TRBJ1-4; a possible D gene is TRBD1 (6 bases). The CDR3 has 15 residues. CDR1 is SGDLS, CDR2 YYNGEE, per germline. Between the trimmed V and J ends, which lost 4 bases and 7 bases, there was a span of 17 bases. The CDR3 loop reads CASSPGTIDGEKLFF. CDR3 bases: TGTGCCAGCAGCCCTGGGACAATCGACGGTGAAAAACTGTTTTTT.

For the CDR3, the DNA is TGTGCCTGGAGTTCACAGGGGGCTAACCAGCCCCAGCATTTT. This encodes CAWSSQGANQPQHF. The chain joins TRBV30 to TRBJ1-5; 9 bases are shared with TRBD1. This CDR3 is built from 14 residues. Germline CDR1 reads GTSNPN; CDR2 reads SVGIG (reference sequence). The V segment lost 2 bases and the J segment 7 bases; nucleotides outside the gene matches: 6. Full variable domain (remainder filled in from reference TRBV30 and TRBJ1-5): SQTIHQWPATLVQPVGSPLSLECTVEGTSNPNLYWYRQAAGRGLQLLFYSVGIGQISSEVPQNLSASRPQDRQFILSSKKLLLSDSGFYLCAWSSQGANQPQHFGDGTRLSIL.

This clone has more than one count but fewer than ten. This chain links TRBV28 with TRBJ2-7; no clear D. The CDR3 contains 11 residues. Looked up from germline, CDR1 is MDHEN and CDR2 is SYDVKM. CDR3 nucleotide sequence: TGTGTGAGCGCTACGTCCTACGAGCAGTACTTC. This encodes CVSATSYEQYF. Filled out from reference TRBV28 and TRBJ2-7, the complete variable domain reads DVKVTQSSRYLVKRTGEKVFLECVQDMDHENMFWYRQDPGLGLRLIYFSYDVKMKEKGDIPEGYSVSREKKERFSLILESASTNQTSMYLCVSATSYEQYFGPGTRLTVT.

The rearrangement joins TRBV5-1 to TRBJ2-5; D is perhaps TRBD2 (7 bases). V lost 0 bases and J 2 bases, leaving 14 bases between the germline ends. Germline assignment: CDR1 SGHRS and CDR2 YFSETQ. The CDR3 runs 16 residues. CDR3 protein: CASSLGPGGSQETQYF. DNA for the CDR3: TGCGCCAGCAGCTTGGGCCCGGGGGGCAGTCAAGAGACCCAGTACTTC.

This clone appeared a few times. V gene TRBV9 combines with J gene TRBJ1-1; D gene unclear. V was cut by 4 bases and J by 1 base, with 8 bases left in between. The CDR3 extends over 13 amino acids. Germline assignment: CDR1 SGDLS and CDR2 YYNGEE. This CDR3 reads CASSSDSNTEAFF. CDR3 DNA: TGTGCCAGCAGCTCAGACTCGAACACTGAAGCTTTCTTT.

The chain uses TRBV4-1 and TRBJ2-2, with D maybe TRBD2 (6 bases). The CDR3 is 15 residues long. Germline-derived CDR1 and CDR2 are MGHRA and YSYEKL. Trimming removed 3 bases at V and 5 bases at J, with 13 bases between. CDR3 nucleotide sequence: TGCGCCAGCAGCCAGCCGGACCGGGGGACCGGGGAGCTGTTTTTT. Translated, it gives CASSQPDRGTGELFF.

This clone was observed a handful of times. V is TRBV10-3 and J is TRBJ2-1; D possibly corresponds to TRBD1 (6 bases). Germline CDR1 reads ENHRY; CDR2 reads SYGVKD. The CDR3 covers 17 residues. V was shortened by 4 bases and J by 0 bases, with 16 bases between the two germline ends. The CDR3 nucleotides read TGTGCCATCAGTGGGCCTGCCCTACAGGGCTCCTACAATGAGCAGTTCTTC. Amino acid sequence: CAISGPALQGSYNEQFF.

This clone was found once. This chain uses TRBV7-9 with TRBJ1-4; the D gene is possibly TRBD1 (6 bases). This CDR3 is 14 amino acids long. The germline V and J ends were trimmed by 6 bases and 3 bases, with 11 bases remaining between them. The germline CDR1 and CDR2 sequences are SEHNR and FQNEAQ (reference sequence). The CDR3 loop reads CASRRGAANEKLFF. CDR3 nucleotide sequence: TGTGCCAGCAGGAGGGGGGCGGCTAATGAAAAACTGTTTTTT.

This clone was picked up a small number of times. The CDR3 sequence is CASSLSGVLYEQYF. The CDR3 DNA sequence: TGTGCCAGCAGCCTTAGCGGGGTCCTCTACGAGCAGTACTTC. The rearrangement joins TRBV5-6 to TRBJ2-7; TRBD2 matches at 8 bases. The CDR3 extends over 14 amino acids. V gave up 4 bases and J gave up 3 bases; unmatched junction bases: 6. Germline V gives CDR1 SGHDT, CDR2 YYEEEE.

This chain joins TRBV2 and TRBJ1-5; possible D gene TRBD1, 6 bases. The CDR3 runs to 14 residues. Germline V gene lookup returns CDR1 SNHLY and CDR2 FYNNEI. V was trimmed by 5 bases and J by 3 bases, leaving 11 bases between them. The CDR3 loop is CASSPGQNNQPQHF. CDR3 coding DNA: TGTGCCAGCAGTCCCGGACAGAACAATCAGCCCCAGCATTTT.